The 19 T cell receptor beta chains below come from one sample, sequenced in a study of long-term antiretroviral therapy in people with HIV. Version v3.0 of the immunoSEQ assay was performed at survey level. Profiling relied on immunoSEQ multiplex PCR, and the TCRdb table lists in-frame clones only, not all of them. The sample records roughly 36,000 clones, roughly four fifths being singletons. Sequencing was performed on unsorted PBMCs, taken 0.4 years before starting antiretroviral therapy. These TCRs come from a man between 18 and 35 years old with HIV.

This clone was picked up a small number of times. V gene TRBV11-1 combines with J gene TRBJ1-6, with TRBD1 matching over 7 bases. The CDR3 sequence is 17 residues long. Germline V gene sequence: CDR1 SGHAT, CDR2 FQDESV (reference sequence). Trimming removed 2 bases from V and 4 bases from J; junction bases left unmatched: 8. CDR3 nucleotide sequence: TGTGCCAGCAGCTTAACGGGCCCGGGACAGTATAATTCACCCCTCCACTTT. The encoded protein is CASSLTGPGQYNSPLHF. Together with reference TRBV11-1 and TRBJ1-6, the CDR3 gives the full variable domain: EAEVAQSPRYKITEKSQAVAFWCDPISGHATLYWYRQILGQGPELLVQFQDESVVDDSQLPKDRFSAERLKGVDSTLKIQPAELGDSAMYLCASSLTGPGQYNSPLHFGNGTRLTVT.

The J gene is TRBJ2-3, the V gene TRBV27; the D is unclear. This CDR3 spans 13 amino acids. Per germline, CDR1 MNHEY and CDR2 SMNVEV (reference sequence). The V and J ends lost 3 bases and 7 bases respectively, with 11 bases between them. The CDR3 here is CASSFTAGNTQYF. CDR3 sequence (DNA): TGTGCCAGCAGTTTTACGGCTGGGAATACGCAGTATTTT.

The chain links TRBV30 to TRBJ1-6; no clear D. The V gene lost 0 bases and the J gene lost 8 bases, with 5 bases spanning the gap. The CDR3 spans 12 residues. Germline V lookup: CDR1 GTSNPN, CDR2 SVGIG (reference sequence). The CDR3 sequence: CAWSVSDSPLHF. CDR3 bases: TGTGCCTGGAGTGTGTCGGATTCACCCCTCCACTTT.

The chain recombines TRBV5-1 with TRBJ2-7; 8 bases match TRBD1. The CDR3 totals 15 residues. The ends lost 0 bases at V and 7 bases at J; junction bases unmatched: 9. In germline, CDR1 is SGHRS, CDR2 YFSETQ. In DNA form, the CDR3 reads TGCGCCAGCAGCTTGGTCGGGCAGGGGGCGAGGGAGCAGTACTTC. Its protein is CASSLVGQGAREQYF.

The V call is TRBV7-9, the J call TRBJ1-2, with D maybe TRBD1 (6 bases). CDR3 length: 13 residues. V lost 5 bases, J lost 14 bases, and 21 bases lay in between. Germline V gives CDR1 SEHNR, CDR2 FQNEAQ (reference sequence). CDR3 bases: TGTGCCAGCAGCCCGAGCAGGGGCGGTTTTGAAACCTTC. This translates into CASSPSRGGFETF.

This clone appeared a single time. Here the CDR3 DNA reads TGTGCCAGCAGACCCACGACTAGCGGGAGGTACTATGAGCAGTTCTTC. It specifies CASRPTTSGRYYEQFF. The J gene is TRBJ2-1, the V gene TRBV7-9, with 13 bases lining up with TRBD2. Germline CDR1 SEHNR, CDR2 FQNEAQ (reference sequence). The CDR3 runs to 16 residues. After removal of 6 bases from V and 8 bases from J, the junction contained 10 bases not matched to a gene.

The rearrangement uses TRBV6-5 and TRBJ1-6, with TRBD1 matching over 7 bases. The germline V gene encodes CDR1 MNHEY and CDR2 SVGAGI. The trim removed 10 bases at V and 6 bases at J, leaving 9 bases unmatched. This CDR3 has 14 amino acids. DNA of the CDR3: TGTGCCACCCTGTCCGGGACAGCTAATTCACCCCTCCACTTT. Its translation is CATLSGTANSPLHF.

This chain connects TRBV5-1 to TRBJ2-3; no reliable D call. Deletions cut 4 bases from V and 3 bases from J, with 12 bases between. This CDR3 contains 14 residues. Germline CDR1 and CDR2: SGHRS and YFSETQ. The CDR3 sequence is CASSVSPTTDTQYF. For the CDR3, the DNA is TGCGCCAGCAGCGTATCCCCGACTACAGATACGCAGTATTTT.

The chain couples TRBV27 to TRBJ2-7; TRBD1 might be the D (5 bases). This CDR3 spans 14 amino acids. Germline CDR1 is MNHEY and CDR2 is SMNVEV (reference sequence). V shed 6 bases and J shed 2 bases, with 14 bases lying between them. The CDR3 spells CASRNDSNPYEQYF. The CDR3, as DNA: TGTGCCAGCAGAAACGACAGTAACCCCTACGAGCAGTACTTC.

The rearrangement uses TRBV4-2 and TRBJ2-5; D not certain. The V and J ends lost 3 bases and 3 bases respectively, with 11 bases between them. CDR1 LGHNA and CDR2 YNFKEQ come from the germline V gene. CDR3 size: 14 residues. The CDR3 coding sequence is TGTGCCAGCAGCCAGCGGTTGGCGGAAGAGACCCAGTACTTC. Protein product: CASSQRLAEETQYF.

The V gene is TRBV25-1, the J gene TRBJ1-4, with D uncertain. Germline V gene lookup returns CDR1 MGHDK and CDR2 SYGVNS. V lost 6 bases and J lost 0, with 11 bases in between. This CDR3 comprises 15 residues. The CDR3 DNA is TGTGCCAGCAGCAGCCCCCGGGCAACTAATGAAAAACTGTTTTTT. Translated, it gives CASSSPRATNEKLFF.

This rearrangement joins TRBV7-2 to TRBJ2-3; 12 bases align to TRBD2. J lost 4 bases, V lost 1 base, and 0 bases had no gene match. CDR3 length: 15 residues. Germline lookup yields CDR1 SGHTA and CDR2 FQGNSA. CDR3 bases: TGTGCCAGCAGCTTAGGACTAGCGGGGGCAGATACGCAGTATTTT. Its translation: CASSLGLAGADTQYF.

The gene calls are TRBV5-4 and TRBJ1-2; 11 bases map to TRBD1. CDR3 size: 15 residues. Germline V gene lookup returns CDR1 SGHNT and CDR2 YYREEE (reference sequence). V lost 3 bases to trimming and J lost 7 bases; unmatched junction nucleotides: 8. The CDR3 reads CASSWGDRGALGYTF. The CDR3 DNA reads TGTGCCAGCAGCTGGGGGGACAGGGGGGCACTTGGCTACACCTTC.

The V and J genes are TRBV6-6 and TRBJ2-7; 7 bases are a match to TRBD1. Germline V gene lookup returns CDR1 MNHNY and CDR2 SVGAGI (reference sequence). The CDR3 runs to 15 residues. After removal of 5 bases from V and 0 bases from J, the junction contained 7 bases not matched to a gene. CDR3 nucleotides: TGTGCCAGCAGTCCCCGGACAGGATCCTCCTACGAGCAGTACTTC. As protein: CASSPRTGSSYEQYF.

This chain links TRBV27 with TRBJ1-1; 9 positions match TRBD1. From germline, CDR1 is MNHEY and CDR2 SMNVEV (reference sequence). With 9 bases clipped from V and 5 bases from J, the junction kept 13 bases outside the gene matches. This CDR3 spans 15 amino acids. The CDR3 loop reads CASNNRGLRVTEAFF. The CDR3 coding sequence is TGTGCCAGTAATAACAGGGGGCTGCGAGTAACTGAAGCTTTCTTT.

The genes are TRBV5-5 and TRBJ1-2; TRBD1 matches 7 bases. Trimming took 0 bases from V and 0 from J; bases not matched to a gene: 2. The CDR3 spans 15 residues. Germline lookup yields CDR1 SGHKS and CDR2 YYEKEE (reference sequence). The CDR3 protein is CASSLGQGTNYGYTF. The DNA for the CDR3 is TGTGCCAGCAGCTTGGGACAGGGTACTAACTATGGCTACACCTTC.

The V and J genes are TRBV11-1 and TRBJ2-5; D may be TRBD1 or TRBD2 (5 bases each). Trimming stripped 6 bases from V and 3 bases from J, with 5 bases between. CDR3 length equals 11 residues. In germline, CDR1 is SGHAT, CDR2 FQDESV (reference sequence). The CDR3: CASRGEETQYF. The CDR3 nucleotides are TGTGCCAGCAGGGGGGAAGAGACCCAGTACTTC.

The CDR3 sequence: CASSLPTGQSTGELFF. CDR3 DNA: TGTGCCAGCAGCCTCCCGACAGGGCAATCCACCGGGGAGCTGTTTTTT. V gene TRBV5-4 combines with J gene TRBJ2-2; 7 positions agree with TRBD1. CDR1 SGHNT and CDR2 YYREEE come from the germline V gene (reference sequence). This CDR3 spans 16 amino acids. With 4 bases clipped from V and 4 bases from J, the junction kept 10 bases outside the gene matches. Full variable domain (rest looked up from reference TRBV5-4 and TRBJ2-2): ETGVTQSPTHLIKTRGQQVTLRCSSQSGHNTVSWYQQALGQGPQFIFQYYREEENGRGNFPPRFSGLQFPNYSSELNVNALELDDSALYLCASSLPTGQSTGELFFGEGSRLTVL.

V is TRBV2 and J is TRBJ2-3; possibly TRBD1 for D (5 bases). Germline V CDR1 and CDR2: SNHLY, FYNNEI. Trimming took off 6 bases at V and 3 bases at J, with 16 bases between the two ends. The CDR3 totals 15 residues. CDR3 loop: CASSATGSGTDTQYF. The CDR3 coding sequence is TGTGCCAGCAGCGCTACAGGTTCTGGTACAGATACGCAGTATTTT.